This paragraph reports one T cell receptor beta chain. No antigen is known for it. No base quality information exists; no much larger clone differs at one position. This sample stems from a study of T-cell reconstitution after alpha-beta-depleted transplantation in children (dated by TCRdb to about 2016). For the study in its entirety: Using TCR repertoire profiling, the study quantitatively followed how T-cell immune reconstitution unfolded in children after TCRalphabeta/CD19-depleted allogeneic hematopoietic cell transplantation. Broader findings and caveats from the paper: The apparently early alphabetaT-cell count recovery about two months after transplant was reportedly dependent on only several hundred rapidly expanded clones derived from non-depleted graft cells. In some patients, high TCRbeta diversity at day 60 was attributed to recipient T cells and intrathymic progenitors that had survived conditioning. Hyperexpanded clone frequencies declined over subsequent months; after one year, T-cell counts and TCRbeta diversity were mostly attributed to newly produced T cells.

This specimen's treatment or condition label, interpreted: allogeneic hematopoietic cell transplantation with graft depleted of TCRalphabeta T cells and CD19 B cells. The children who served as transplant recipients had been given grafts of TCRalphabeta/CD19-depleted allogeneic hematopoietic cells. Receptors were amplified or captured by PCR. TCRdb names Illumina HiSeq 2500 as the instrument used. TCR library preparation used molecular barcoding, with unique molecular identifiers applied to normalize quantification of the TCRbeta repertoire. In TCRdb, the public reads were trimmed at Q25 with fastp and aligned with MiXCR, with productive beta chains retained. Duplicate CDR3 protein sequences are folded into a single record with the most common DNA and genes. The sample records a few hundred thousand distinct CDR3 sequences, 13% of which are singletons. The ten largest clones add up to about 2.2% of the sample.

From its cysteine to its phenylalanine, the CDR3 spans 13 amino acids. The only DNA kept is the CDR3, 39 bases in frame from the first base. The germline V gene gives CDR1 as SGHRS and CDR2 as YFSETQ. Deletion took 9 bases off V and 0 bases off J, with a span of 13 bases between the germline ends. Rearrangement joined TRBV5-1 to TRBJ2-7; the D gene is perhaps TRBD2, from 6 matching bases. The sequence came from a male patient under 18 who had a stem cell transplant for acute myeloid leukemia, so the T cells may come from the graft donor. The sequences come from PBMCs, mostly from graft donor cells, collected 360 days after TCRalphabeta/CD19-depleted stem cell transplant. The nucleotide sequence reads as follows: TGCGCCACCGGTCGGGACTCCTCCTACGAGCAGTACTTC. This codes for CATGRDSSYEQYF.